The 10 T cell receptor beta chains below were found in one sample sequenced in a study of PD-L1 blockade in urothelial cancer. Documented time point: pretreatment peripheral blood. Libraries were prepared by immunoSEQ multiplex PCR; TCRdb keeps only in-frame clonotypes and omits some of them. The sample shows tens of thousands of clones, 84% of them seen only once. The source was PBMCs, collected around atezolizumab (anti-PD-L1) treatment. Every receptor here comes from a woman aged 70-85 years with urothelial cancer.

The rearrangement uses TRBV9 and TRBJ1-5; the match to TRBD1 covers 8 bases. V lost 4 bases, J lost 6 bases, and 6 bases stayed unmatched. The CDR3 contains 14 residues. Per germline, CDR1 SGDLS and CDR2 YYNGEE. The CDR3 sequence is CASSLGTGTQPQHF. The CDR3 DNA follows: TGTGCCAGCAGCCTAGGGACAGGCACTCAGCCCCAGCATTTT.

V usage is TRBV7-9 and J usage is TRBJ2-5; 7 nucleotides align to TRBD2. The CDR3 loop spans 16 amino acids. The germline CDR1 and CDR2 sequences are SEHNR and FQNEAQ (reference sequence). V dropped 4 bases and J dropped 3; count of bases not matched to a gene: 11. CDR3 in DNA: TGTGCCAGCAGCTCTGTCGTACTAGCGCAGGAAGAGACCCAGTACTTC. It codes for CASSSVVLAQEETQYF.

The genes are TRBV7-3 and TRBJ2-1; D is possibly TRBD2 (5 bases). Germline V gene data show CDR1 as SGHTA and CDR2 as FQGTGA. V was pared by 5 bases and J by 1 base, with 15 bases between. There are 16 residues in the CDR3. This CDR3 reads CASSPIGEGSYNEQFF. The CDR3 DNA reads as TGTGCCAGCAGCCCCATCGGGGAAGGGTCCTACAATGAGCAGTTCTTC.

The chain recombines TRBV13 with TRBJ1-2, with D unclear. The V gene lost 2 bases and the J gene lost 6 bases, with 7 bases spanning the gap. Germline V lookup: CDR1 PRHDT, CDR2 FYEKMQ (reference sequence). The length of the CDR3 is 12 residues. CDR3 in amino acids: CASSLPENGYTF. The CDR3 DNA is TGTGCCAGCAGCTTACCGGAGAATGGCTACACCTTC.

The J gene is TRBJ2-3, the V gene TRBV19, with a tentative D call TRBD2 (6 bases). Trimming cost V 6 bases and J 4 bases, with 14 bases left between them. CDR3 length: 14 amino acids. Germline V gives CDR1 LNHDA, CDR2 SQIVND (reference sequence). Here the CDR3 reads CASSPGGGADTQYF. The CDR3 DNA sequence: TGTGCCAGTAGCCCCGGGGGAGGCGCAGATACGCAGTATTTT. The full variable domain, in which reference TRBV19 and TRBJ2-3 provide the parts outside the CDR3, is DGGITQSPKYLFRKEGQNVTLSCEQNLNHDAMYWYRQDPGQGLRLIYYSQIVNDFQKGDIAEGYSVSREKKESFPLTVTSAQKNPTAFYLCASSPGGGADTQYFGPGTRLTVL.

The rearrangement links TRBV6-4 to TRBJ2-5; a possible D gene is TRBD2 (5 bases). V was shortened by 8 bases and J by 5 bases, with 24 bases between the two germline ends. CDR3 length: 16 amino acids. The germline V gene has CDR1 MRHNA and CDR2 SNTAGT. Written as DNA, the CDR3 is TGTGCCAGCCGATCTATAGCGAGTTTTTGCCGGGAGACCCAGTACTTC. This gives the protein CASRSIASFCRETQYF.

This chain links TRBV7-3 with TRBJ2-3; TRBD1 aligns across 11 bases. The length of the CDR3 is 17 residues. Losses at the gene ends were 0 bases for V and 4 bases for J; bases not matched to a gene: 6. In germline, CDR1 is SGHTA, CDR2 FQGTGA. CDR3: CASSLTAPGQGADTQYF. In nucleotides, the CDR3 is TGTGCCAGCAGCTTAACGGCCCCGGGACAGGGGGCAGATACGCAGTATTTT.

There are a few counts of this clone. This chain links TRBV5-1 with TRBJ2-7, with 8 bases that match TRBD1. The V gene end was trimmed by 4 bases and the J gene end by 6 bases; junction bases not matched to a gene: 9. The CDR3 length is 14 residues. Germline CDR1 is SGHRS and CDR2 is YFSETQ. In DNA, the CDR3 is TGCGCCAGCAGCAAAGGGACAGGCCCCAGCGAGCAGTACTTC. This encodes CASSKGTGPSEQYF.

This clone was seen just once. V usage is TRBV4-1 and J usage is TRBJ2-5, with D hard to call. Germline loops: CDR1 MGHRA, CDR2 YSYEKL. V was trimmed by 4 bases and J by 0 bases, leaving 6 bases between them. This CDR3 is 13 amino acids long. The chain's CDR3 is CASSPSDQETQYF. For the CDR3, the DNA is TGCGCCAGCAGCCCTTCGGACCAAGAGACCCAGTACTTC.

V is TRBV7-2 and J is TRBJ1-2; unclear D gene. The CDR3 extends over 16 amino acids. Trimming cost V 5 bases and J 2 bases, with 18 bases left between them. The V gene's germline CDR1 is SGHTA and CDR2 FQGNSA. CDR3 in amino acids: CASSRSNPEANYGYTF. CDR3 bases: TGTGCCAGCAGCCGTTCTAACCCCGAGGCGAACTATGGCTACACCTTC. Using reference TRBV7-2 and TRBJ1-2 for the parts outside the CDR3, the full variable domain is GAGVSQSPSNKVTEKGKDVELRCDPISGHTALYWYRQSLGQGLEFLIYFQGNSAPDKSGLPSDRFSAERTGGSVSTLTIQRTQQEDSAVYLCASSRSNPEANYGYTFGSGTRLTVV.